What follows are 27 T cell receptor beta chains derived from one specimen sequenced in a study of response to subunit inactivated influenza vaccine. A single record per CDR3 protein comes from TCRdb applying MiXCR to the RT-PCR reads. The data show hundreds of thousands of distinct CDR3 sequences, less than 10% seen once. Sequences were derived from PBMCs from blood, sampled around 25 months after vaccination. These receptors originate from a man between 50 and 75 years old who received an inactivated influenza vaccine.

The table lists this clonotype with a few counts. This chain links TRBV25-1 with TRBJ2-1; a possible D gene is TRBD1 (5 bases). The germline CDR1 and CDR2 sequences are MGHDK and SYGVNS. The CDR3 has 12 amino acids. V was trimmed by 3 bases and J by 8 bases, leaving 8 bases between them. The chain's CDR3 is CASSDRVYEQFF. CDR3 DNA sequence: TGTGCCAGCAGTGACAGGGTCTATGAGCAGTTCTTC.

The sample holds a few counts of this clonotype. This chain joins TRBV20-1 and TRBJ2-5; possibly TRBD1 for D (5 bases). Germline V CDR1 and CDR2: DFQATT, SNEGSKA (reference sequence). Trimming took 2 bases from V and 7 from J, leaving 20 bases between them. This CDR3 comprises 15 residues. This chain's CDR3 is CSARSLRGNSWTQYF. The CDR3 nucleotides are TGCAGTGCTAGAAGTTTAAGGGGTAATAGTTGGACCCAGTACTTC.

At least ten counts were recorded for this clonotype. The V and J genes are TRBV20-1 and TRBJ2-3, with 11 bases lining up with TRBD2. After removal of 6 bases from V and 1 base from J, the junction contained 3 bases not matched to a gene. This CDR3 has 14 amino acids. Germline V CDR1 and CDR2: DFQATT, SNEGSKA (reference sequence). DNA of the CDR3: TGCAGTGCCGGGACTAGCGGACGCACAGATACGCAGTATTTT. It is translated as CSAGTSGRTDTQYF.

Ten or more counts support this clonotype. This chain links TRBV7-8 with TRBJ2-3, with D perhaps TRBD1 (6 bases). V shed 0 bases and J shed 2 bases, with 12 bases lying between them. Germline V lookup: CDR1 SGHVS, CDR2 FQNEAQ. The CDR3 has 16 amino acids. This CDR3 is CASSLAGTRTTDTQYF. CDR3 nucleotides: TGTGCCAGCAGCTTAGCTGGGACACGAACCACAGATACGCAGTATTTT.

This clonotype occurred many times. The CDR3 loop is CASSETGGEEKLFF. The CDR3 DNA follows: TGTGCCAGCAGCGAGACAGGGGGAGAGGAAAAACTGTTTTTT. The V gene is TRBV12-3 or TRBV12-4, the J gene TRBJ1-4; 9 nucleotides match TRBD1. This CDR3 is 14 amino acids long. J lost 8 bases, V lost 6 bases, and 7 bases had no gene match.

This clonotype came up a few times. V and J are TRBV5-1 and TRBJ1-2; a possible D gene is TRBD1 (5 bases). In germline, CDR1 is SGHRS, CDR2 YFSETQ. V lost 0 bases and J 8 bases, leaving 14 bases between the germline ends. CDR3 size: 14 residues. CDR3 region: CASSLEIVGDGYTF. CDR3 sequence (DNA): TGCGCCAGCAGCTTGGAAATTGTGGGGGACGGCTACACCTTC. Together with reference TRBV5-1 and TRBJ1-2, the CDR3 gives the full variable domain: KAGVTQTPRYLIKTRGQQVTLSCSPISGHRSVSWYQQTPGQGLQFLFEYFSETQRNKGNFPGRFSGRQFSNSRSEMNVSTLELGDSALYLCASSLEIVGDGYTFGSGTRLTVV.

This clonotype was found many times. V is TRBV4-2 and J is TRBJ2-1; the match to TRBD2 covers 10 bases. V was clipped by 1 base and J by 0 bases; unmatched bases: 3. The CDR3 is made up of 17 amino acids. Per the germline V gene, CDR1 is LGHNA and CDR2 is YNFKEQ. CDR3 sequence (DNA): TGTGCCAGCAGCCAAGGGACTAGCGGTAGCTCCTACAATGAGCAGTTCTTC. Protein: CASSQGTSGSSYNEQFF.

This clonotype was recorded many times. The chain is built from TRBV6-4 and TRBJ2-1; 7 bases align to TRBD2. Germline CDR1 MRHNA, CDR2 SNTAGT. The V and J ends lost 5 bases and 7 bases, in that order; junction bases with no gene match: 5. This CDR3 has 13 amino acids. The CDR3 region is CASSPRGGNEQFF. The CDR3 nucleotides read TGTGCCAGCAGTCCGCGGGGAGGGAATGAGCAGTTCTTC.

This clonotype has a handful of counts. The chain links TRBV20-1 to TRBJ2-1; no firm D call. The CDR3 has 15 residues. From germline, CDR1 is DFQATT and CDR2 SNEGSKA (reference sequence). Trimming pared 4 bases from V and 5 bases from J, leaving 18 bases between. CDR3 DNA sequence: TGCAGTGCTATAGTCGGCCCGACTTCGGACAATGAGCAGTTCTTC. This translates into CSAIVGPTSDNEQFF.

This clonotype was found many times. V usage is TRBV12-3 or TRBV12-4 and J usage is TRBJ2-3; TRBD2 agrees at 10 bases. This CDR3 has 14 residues. Trimming removed 6 bases from V and 3 bases from J; junction bases left unmatched: 3. The CDR3 nucleotides read TGTGCCAGCAGGCTAGCGGGAGAAACAGATACGCAGTATTTT. Translating gives CASRLAGETDTQYF.

This clonotype was observed many times. The chain joins TRBV29-1 to TRBJ1-4, with a weak D call TRBD1 (5 bases). V lost 1 base and J 5 bases, leaving 14 bases between the germline ends. Germline lookup yields CDR1 SQVTM and CDR2 ANQGSEA. The CDR3 length is 15 residues. The chain's CDR3 is CSVEGTGTGNEKLFF. CDR3 coding DNA: TGCAGCGTTGAAGGAACCGGGACGGGAAATGAAAAACTGTTTTTT.

The chain joins TRBV6-1 to TRBJ2-3; either TRBD1 or TRBD2 may fit D (5 bases each). Trimming took 6 bases from V and 2 from J, leaving 15 bases between them. Germline CDR1 reads MNHNS; CDR2 reads SASEGT. This CDR3 has 15 residues. The CDR3 is CASRRDQLNTDTQYF. CDR3 coding DNA: TGTGCCAGCAGAAGGGACCAGCTAAACACAGATACGCAGTATTTT.

This clonotype has a handful of counts. V is TRBV7-8 and J is TRBJ2-7; D not resolved. The length of the CDR3 is 12 residues. CDR1 is SGHVS, CDR2 FQNEAQ, per germline. V lost 1 base and J lost 6, with 7 bases in between. As DNA, the CDR3 is TGTGCCAGCAGCTTAGTCAAAACCGAGCAGTACTTC. It is translated as CASSLVKTEQYF.

The table lists this clonotype with many counts. The chain uses TRBV10-2 and TRBJ2-1; the D gene is possibly TRBD2 (6 bases). Germline CDR1 WSHSY, CDR2 SAAADI. The CDR3 runs to 12 residues. The V end lost 6 bases, the J end lost 12 bases, and 15 bases lay between the germline ends. The CDR3 coding sequence is TGCGCCAGCAGGGAGGGTTCATTAGGGCAGTTCTTC. Translated, it gives CASREGSLGQFF.

Notes on this clonotype: Possible read error: a much larger clone is one base away. CDR3 residues: CSSSVAGSLNEQFF. In DNA form, the CDR3 reads TGTTCCAGCAGCGTAGCTGGCTCCCTGAATGAGCAGTTCTTC. This chain connects TRBV9 to TRBJ2-1; no firm D call. Looked up from germline, CDR1 is SGDLS and CDR2 is YYNGEE. CDR3 size: 14 residues.

This clonotype was counted many times. The CDR3 region has the DNA TGTGCCAGCAGCCTAGAGGGACTAGCGGGAGGCAATGAGCAGTTCTTC. It translates to CASSLEGLAGGNEQFF. V and J are TRBV7-2 and TRBJ2-1, with 15 positions matching TRBD2. The CDR3 has 16 residues. Germline V gene lookup returns CDR1 SGHTA and CDR2 FQGNSA. V lost 5 bases to trimming and J lost 6 bases; unmatched junction nucleotides: 5.

This clonotype was found a few times. The chain recombines TRBV6-2 or TRBV6-3 with TRBJ2-7; 7 positions agree with TRBD2. This CDR3 spans 15 amino acids. CDR1 is MNHEY and CDR2 is SVGEGT in the germline V gene. The V segment lost 8 bases and the J segment 5 bases; nucleotides outside the gene matches: 15. The CDR3 coding sequence is TGTGCCAGCGCCCTCCCCCCGGGAGGTTCTCACGAGCAGTACTTC. Its protein is CASALPPGGSHEQYF.

The DNA of the CDR3 is TGTGCCTGGAGTGTGCCGACGAACACTGAAGCTTTCTTT. Amino acids: CAWSVPTNTEAFF. This chain uses TRBV30 with TRBJ1-1; D call uncertain. Deletions cut 0 bases from V and 1 base from J, with 6 bases between. The CDR3 has 13 residues. Germline lookup yields CDR1 GTSNPN and CDR2 SVGIG (reference sequence).

This clonotype came up a few times. The genes are TRBV5-6 and TRBJ2-2, with D perhaps TRBD1 (6 bases). The V end lost 2 bases, the J end lost 5 bases, and 10 bases lay between the germline ends. The CDR3 totals 14 residues. Looked up from germline, CDR1 is SGHDT and CDR2 is YYEEEE. The CDR3 is CASSFTGFTGELFF. CDR3 nucleotides: TGTGCCAGCAGCTTTACAGGGTTTACCGGGGAGCTGTTTTTT.

The chain recombines TRBV6-2 or TRBV6-3 with TRBJ2-5; tentatively, D is TRBD1 (6 bases). The V end lost 6 bases, the J end lost 0 bases, and 11 bases lay between the germline ends. The germline V gene has CDR1 MNHEY and CDR2 SVGEGT. This CDR3 comprises 14 residues. CDR3 bases: TGTGCCAGCAGCCCTGACAGGAACCAAGAGACCCAGTACTTC. Amino acid sequence: CASSPDRNQETQYF.

This clonotype has a count of ten or more. This sequence joins TRBV5-6 and TRBJ2-7; 11 positions match TRBD2. V lost 3 bases, J lost 3 bases, and 2 bases stayed unmatched. Per germline, CDR1 SGHDT and CDR2 YYEEEE. The length of the CDR3 is 14 residues. CDR3 sequence: CASSSGLADYEQYF. CDR3 sequence (DNA): TGTGCCAGCAGCTCGGGACTAGCGGACTACGAGCAGTACTTC.

In its sample, this clonotype was seen many times. The chain combines TRBV29-1 with TRBJ2-1; D is ambiguous. Trimming removed 4 bases at V and 8 bases at J, with 9 bases between. CDR1 is SQVTM and CDR2 is ANQGSEA in the germline V gene. The length of the CDR3 is 11 residues. CDR3 amino acids: CSVVSWDEQFF. The CDR3 nucleotides are TGCAGCGTTGTTTCTTGGGATGAGCAGTTCTTC.

This clonotype turned up a few times. The rearrangement links TRBV7-6 to TRBJ2-3; 8 positions agree with TRBD2. This CDR3 spans 19 amino acids. Unmatched junction bases numbered 14, after V lost 2 bases and J lost 1 base. Germline assignment: CDR1 SGHVS and CDR2 FNYEAQ. The DNA of the CDR3 is TGTGCCAGCAGCTTACCCCCCCGGTTAGCGGGGAGGGGCACAGATACGCAGTATTTT. Translation gives CASSLPPRLAGRGTDTQYF.

This clonotype was observed a handful of times. V gene TRBV10-3 combines with J gene TRBJ2-3; 10 bases line up with TRBD2. This CDR3 spans 19 amino acids. CDR1 is ENHRY and CDR2 is SYGVKD in the germline V gene. V shed 0 bases, J shed 1 base, and the junction held 10 bases outside the gene matches. CDR3: CAISESSSGLAIRTDTQYF. As DNA, the CDR3 is TGTGCCATCAGTGAGTCGTCCTCGGGACTAGCGATCCGCACAGATACGCAGTATTTT.

In this sample, this clonotype turned up a few times. The chain employs TRBV19 and TRBJ2-1, with D perhaps matching TRBD2 (5 bases). CDR3 length: 13 amino acids. Germline assignment: CDR1 LNHDA and CDR2 SQIVND (reference sequence). V lost 4 bases and J 4 bases, leaving 8 bases between the germline ends. In nucleotides, the CDR3 is TGTGCCAGTAGTACCACTAGGTACAATGAGCAGTTCTTC. Translated: CASSTTRYNEQFF.

This clonotype was observed a handful of times. The chain employs TRBV7-2 and TRBJ2-3, with TRBD2 matching over 7 bases. The CDR3 totals 15 residues. In germline, CDR1 is SGHTA, CDR2 FQGNSA. V lost 1 base to trimming and J lost 3 bases; unmatched junction nucleotides: 4. Here the CDR3 DNA reads TGTGCCAGCAGCTTAGTTGCGGGGGTGACAGATACGCAGTATTTT. Encoded protein: CASSLVAGVTDTQYF. Combining the CDR3 with reference TRBV7-2 and TRBJ2-3 gives the whole variable domain GAGVSQSPSNKVTEKGKDVELRCDPISGHTALYWYRQSLGQGLEFLIYFQGNSAPDKSGLPSDRFSAERTGGSVSTLTIQRTQQEDSAVYLCASSLVAGVTDTQYFGPGTRLTVL.

This chain uses TRBV4-3 with TRBJ2-7, with D possibly TRBD1 on 5 matching bases. The CDR3 has 13 residues. V was cut by 1 base and J by 6 bases, with 10 bases left in between. Germline CDR1 LGHNA, CDR2 YSLEER. The CDR3 region has the DNA TGCGCCAGCAGCCAAGGCCGCAGGGCCGAGCAGTACTTC. The encoded protein is CASSQGRRAEQYF.